Listed below are T cell receptor beta chains from one sample, sequenced in a study of blood T cell repertoires in COVID-19. TCRdb's copy holds only in-frame clones and misses some; the assay was immunoSEQ multiplex PCR. The sample yields 250,000 to 350,000 clones, over 80% seen once. Sequenced sample: peripheral blood. Source of these receptors: a woman in her forties or fifties with COVID-19, enrolled during active disease. Each CDR3 is given with its conserved first and last residue. The D gene is left open where the match is weak. A clone size is listed for some rows: how often the clone was seen (once, few, many), or a class if it is expanded.

TRBV2	TRBD1	once	TRBJ1-2	CASSDRGRGYTF	TGTGCCAGCAGTGACAGGGGGCGAGGCTACACCTTC
TRBV18	NA	NA	TRBJ1-3	CASSLAETGNTIYF	TGTGCCAGCTCACTAGCAGAAACTGGAAACACCATATATTTT
TRBV27	NA	NA	TRBJ1-1	CASSPPGGVGEAFF	TGTGCCAGCAGTCCCCCCGGGGGTGTTGGTGAAGCTTTCTTT
TRBV10-3	TRBD1	once	TRBJ2-7	CAISGGLGQGRYEQYF	TGTGCCATCAGTGGGGGATTAGGACAGGGGCGGTACGAGCAGTACTTC
TRBV19	NA	NA	TRBJ1-3	CASSIETPGNTIYF	TGTGCCAGTAGTATAGAAACTCCTGGAAACACCATATATTTT
TRBV11-2	NA	NA	TRBJ1-1	CASSRSLAGTGGTEAFF	TGTGCCAGCAGCCGAAGCTTAGCGGGGACCGGGGGCACTGAAGCTTTCTTT
TRBV7-6	TRBD2	NA	TRBJ2-1	CASSTSGDNEQFF	TGTGCCAGCAGCACAAGCGGGGACAATGAGCAGTTCTTC
TRBV6-6	TRBD2	NA	TRBJ2-3	CASSFGGSRADTQYF	TGTGCCAGCAGTTTCGGCGGGAGTAGAGCAGATACGCAGTATTTT
TRBV19	TRBD2	NA	TRBJ2-1	CASTLAASYNEQFF	TGTGCCAGTACCCTAGCGGCCTCCTACAATGAGCAGTTCTTC
TRBV24-1	NA	NA	TRBJ2-5	CATSDPNGLGKETQYF	TGTGCCACCAGTGACCCTAACGGACTGGGAAAAGAGACCCAGTACTTC
TRBV5-1	TRBD1	NA	TRBJ1-3	CASSLANSDRGLNTIYF	TGCGCCAGCAGCTTGGCTAATAGCGACAGGGGGCTAAACACCATATATTTT
TRBV19	TRBD2	NA	TRBJ2-1	CASGWTSVNEQFF	TGTGCCAGTGGATGGACTAGTGTCAATGAGCAGTTCTTC
TRBV6-5	TRBD1	NA	TRBJ2-1	CASSYPRTGSNNEQFF	TGTGCCAGCAGTTACCCTAGGACAGGTAGCAACAATGAGCAGTTCTTC
TRBV9	TRBD1	NA	TRBJ1-2	CASSSLTGIYGYTF	TGTGCCAGCAGTTCTCTGACAGGGATCTATGGCTACACCTTC
TRBV5-1	TRBD1	NA	TRBJ1-6	CASSSQGAGNSPLHF	TGCGCCAGCAGTTCACAGGGGGCAGGGAATTCACCCCTCCACTTT
TRBV27	NA	NA	TRBJ1-5	CASSLSLGRKTHSNQPQHF	TGTGCCAGCAGTTTATCGCTGGGGAGGAAAACCCATAGCAATCAGCCCCAGCATTTT
TRBV30	NA	NA	TRBJ2-1	CAWEGQGYNEQFF	TGTGCCTGGGAGGGTCAGGGTTACAATGAGCAGTTCTTC
TRBV27	NA	NA	TRBJ1-1	CASSSIGQMNTEAFF	TGTGCCAGCAGCTCCATAGGACAGATGAACACTGAAGCTTTCTTT
TRBV19	NA	NA	TRBJ1-5	CASSRIKAPQHF	TGTGCCAGTAGTCGCATAAAAGCGCCCCAGCATTTT
TRBV29-1	NA	NA	TRBJ1-5	CSATGAGQPQHF	TGCAGCGCAACAGGTGCCGGTCAGCCCCAGCATTTT
TRBV3-1/TRBV3-2	TRBD2	NA	TRBJ2-7	CASSLLAGASSYEQYF	TGTGCCAGCAGCCTCTTAGCGGGGGCTAGCTCCTACGAGCAGTACTTC
TRBV7-2	NA	NA	TRBJ1-1	CASSLHNGNTEAFF	TGTGCCAGCAGCTTACATAACGGGAACACTGAAGCTTTCTTT
TRBV6-5	NA	NA	TRBJ1-5	CASNQGGGGNQPQHF	TGTGCCAGCAATCAAGGTGGTGGCGGGAATCAGCCCCAGCATTTT
TRBV6-5	TRBD1	once	TRBJ1-5	CASSQGTANNQPQHF	TGTGCCAGCAGTCAGGGGACAGCCAACAATCAGCCCCAGCATTTT
TRBV7-9	TRBD1	NA	TRBJ1-3	CASSLGQGNTIYF	TGTGCCAGCAGCTTGGGACAGGGGAACACCATATATTTT
TRBV5-1	NA	NA	TRBJ2-3	CASSFGAHVTGTSQYF	TGCGCCAGCAGCTTTGGGGCGCACGTCACAGGGACAAGCCAGTATTTT
TRBV10-1	TRBD2	NA	TRBJ2-1	CASSPGTSGRNEQFF	TGCGCCAGCAGCCCGGGGACTAGCGGCCGCAATGAGCAGTTCTTC